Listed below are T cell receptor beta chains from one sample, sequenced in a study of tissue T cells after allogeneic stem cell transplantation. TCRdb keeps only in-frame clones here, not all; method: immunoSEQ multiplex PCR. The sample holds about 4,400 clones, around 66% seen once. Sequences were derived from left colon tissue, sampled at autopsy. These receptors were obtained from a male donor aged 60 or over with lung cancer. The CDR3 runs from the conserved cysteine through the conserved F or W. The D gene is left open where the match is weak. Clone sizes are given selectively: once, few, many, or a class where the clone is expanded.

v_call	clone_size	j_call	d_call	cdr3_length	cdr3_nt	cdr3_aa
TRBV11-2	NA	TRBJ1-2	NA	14	TGTGCCAGCAGCCTCTTGGGGGGGAACTATGGCTACACCTTC	CASSLLGGNYGYTF
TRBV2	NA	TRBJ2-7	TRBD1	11	TGTGCCAGCAGCTACGGACAGGGGCAGTACTTC	CASSYGQGQYF
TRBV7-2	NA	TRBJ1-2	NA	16	TGTGCCAGCAGCTTAGGGGCTAATCCTGGTGGCTATGGCTACACCTTC	CASSLGANPGGYGYTF
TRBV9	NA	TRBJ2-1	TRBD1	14	TGTGCCAGCAGCGCCGGGACAGCCTACAATGAGCAGTTCTTC	CASSAGTAYNEQFF
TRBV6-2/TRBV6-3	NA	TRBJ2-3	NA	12	TGTGCCAGCAGCGCCCTAGGGGATACGCAGTATTTT	CASSALGDTQYF
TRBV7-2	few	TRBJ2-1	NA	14	TGTGCCAGCACCAGGATGGGTTTTGACAATGAGCAGTTCTTC	CASTRMGFDNEQFF
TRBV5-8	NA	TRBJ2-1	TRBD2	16	TGTGCCAGCAGCTACTCAGCGGGGGGGACCTACAATGAGCAGTTCTTC	CASSYSAGGTYNEQFF
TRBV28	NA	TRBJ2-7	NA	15	TGTGCCAGCAGTTTATTAGGGGGGCCTCTCTACGAGCAGTACTTC	CASSLLGGPLYEQYF
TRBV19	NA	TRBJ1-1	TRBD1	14	TGTGCCAGTAGTATAGGTCGGGACAGGGTAGAAGCTTTCTTT	CASSIGRDRVEAFF
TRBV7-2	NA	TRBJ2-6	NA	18	TGTGCCAGCAGCCCTGGACGACTCCCCCTCTCTGGGGCCAACGTCCTGACTTTC	CASSPGRLPLSGANVLTF
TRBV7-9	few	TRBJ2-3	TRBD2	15	TGTGCCAGCAGCCTGGGACTAGCGGGGGTAGATACGCAGTATTTT	CASSLGLAGVDTQYF
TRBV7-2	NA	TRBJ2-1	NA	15	TGTGCCAGCAGCCTCGACGGGAGCTCCTACAATGAGCAGTTCTTC	CASSLDGSSYNEQFF
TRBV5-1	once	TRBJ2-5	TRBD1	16	TGCGCCAGCAGCTTGGCGGGGACAGGCCCTCAAGAGACCCAGTACTTC	CASSLAGTGPQETQYF
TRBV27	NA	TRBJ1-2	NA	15	TGTGCCAGCAGTCCGTTGCGCGGGACCCTTAATGGCTACACCTTC	CASSPLRGTLNGYTF
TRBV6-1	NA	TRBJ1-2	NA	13	TGTGCCAGCAGTGAAAACCCTCAGCATGGCTACACCTTC	CASSENPQHGYTF
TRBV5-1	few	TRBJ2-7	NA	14	TGCGCCAGCAGCTTGGTACCTACGGCCTACGAGCAGTACTTC	CASSLVPTAYEQYF
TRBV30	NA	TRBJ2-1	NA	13	TGTGCCTGGAGTTCGGCAGCCTACAATGAGCAGTTCTTC	CAWSSAAYNEQFF
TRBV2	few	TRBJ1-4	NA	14	TGTGCCAGCAGAAAAGGATCAGATGCGGAAAAACTGTTTTTT	CASRKGSDAEKLFF
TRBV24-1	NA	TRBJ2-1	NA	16	TGTGCCACCAGTGACCGACTCTTAAGCTCCTACAATGAGCAGTTCTTC	CATSDRLLSSYNEQFF
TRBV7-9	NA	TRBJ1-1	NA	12	TGTGCCAGCACCTTTCGGGGCACTGAAGCTTTCTTT	CASTFRGTEAFF
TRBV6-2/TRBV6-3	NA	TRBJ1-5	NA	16	TGTGCCAGCAGTTCCCGTACGCAGGGAGAGAATCAGCCCCAGCATTTT	CASSSRTQGENQPQHF
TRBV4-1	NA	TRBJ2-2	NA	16	TGCGCCAGCAGCCAAGATCCCTCCGGCAGCTCCGGGGAGCTGTTTTTT	CASSQDPSGSSGELFF
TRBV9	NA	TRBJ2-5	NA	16	TGTGCCAGCAGCGTAGATCCACAGGGCGTTAGAGAGACCCAGTACTTC	CASSVDPQGVRETQYF
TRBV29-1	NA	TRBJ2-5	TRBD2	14	TGCAGCGTTGTACTAGCGGGGGGCCCCGAGACCCAGTACTTC	CSVVLAGGPETQYF
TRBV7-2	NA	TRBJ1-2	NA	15	TGTGCCAGCAGCCCAGCTTCCGGGACACTCTATGGCTACACCTTC	CASSPASGTLYGYTF
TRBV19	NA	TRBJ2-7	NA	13	TGTGCCAGTAGTATAGGGTCTACCTACGAGCAGTACTTC	CASSIGSTYEQYF
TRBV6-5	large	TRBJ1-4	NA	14	TGTGCCAGCGGGTGGGCAGGGACCGGAGAAAAACTGTTTTTT	CASGWAGTGEKLFF
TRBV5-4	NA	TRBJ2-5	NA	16	TGTGCCAGCAGCTTGGCCCGGTCAGGGGGGAGGGAGACCCAGTACTTC	CASSLARSGGRETQYF
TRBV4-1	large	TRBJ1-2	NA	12	TGCGCCAGCAGCCGTTCTCGGGGTGGCTACACCTTC	CASSRSRGGYTF
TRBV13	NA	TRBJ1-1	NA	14	TGTGCCAGCAGCTTAGTCACCATGAACACTGAAGCTTTCTTT	CASSLVTMNTEAFF
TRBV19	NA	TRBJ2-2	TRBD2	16	TGTGCCAGTACTTTAGCGGGAGTTACGAACACCGGGGAGCTGTTTTTT	CASTLAGVTNTGELFF
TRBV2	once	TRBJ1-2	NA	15	TGTGCCAGCAGTGCCGCTAAACAGTTAGGCTATGGCTACACCTTC	CASSAAKQLGYGYTF
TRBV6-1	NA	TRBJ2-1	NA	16	TGTGCCAGCAGTGAGTCGGCCGGTAGCTCCTACAATGAGCAGTTCTTC	CASSESAGSSYNEQFF
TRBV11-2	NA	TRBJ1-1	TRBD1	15	TGTGCCAGCAGTCAAGACAGGGCCCGGCACACTGAAGCTTTCTTT	CASSQDRARHTEAFF
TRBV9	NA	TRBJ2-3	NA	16	TGTGCCAGCAGCCCTTCGAGGATGGGGGGCACAGATACGCAGTATTTT	CASSPSRMGGTDTQYF
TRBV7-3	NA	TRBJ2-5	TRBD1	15	TGTGCCAGCAGCCCGACCGGGACAGGGCGTGAGACCCAGTACTTC	CASSPTGTGRETQYF
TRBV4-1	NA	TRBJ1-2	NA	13	TGCGCCAGCAGCCAATCAGAGGGGAGTGGCTACACCTTC	CASSQSEGSGYTF
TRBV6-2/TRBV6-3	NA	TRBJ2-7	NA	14	TGTGCCAGCAGTTACGACCCTACGACGGGCGAGCAGTACTTC	CASSYDPTTGEQYF
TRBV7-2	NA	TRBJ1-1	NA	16	TGTGCCAGCAGCTTAGCCGGAGGGCGGGCCTCTCGGGAAGCTTTCTTT	CASSLAGGRASREAFF
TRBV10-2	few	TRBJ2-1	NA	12	TGCGCCAGCAGTGAGTCGAAATTTGAGCAGTTCTTC	CASSESKFEQFF
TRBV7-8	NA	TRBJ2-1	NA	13	TGTGCCAGCACCCCGGCTCAGGACAATGAGCAGTTCTTC	CASTPAQDNEQFF
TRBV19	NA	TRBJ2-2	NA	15	TGTGCCAGTAGTATAATGAGTTCCTCGCCCGGGGAGCTGTTTTTT	CASSIMSSSPGELFF
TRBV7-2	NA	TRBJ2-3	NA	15	TGTGCCAGCAGCTTAGTGGGTTCGGGGGCAGATACGCAGTATTTT	CASSLVGSGADTQYF
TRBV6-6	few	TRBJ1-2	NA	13	TGTGCCAGCACCCCAACAAGGGCCTATGGCTACACCTTC	CASTPTRAYGYTF
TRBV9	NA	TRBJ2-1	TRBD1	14	TGTGCCAGCAGCCGCGGGACAGGGGGCCGGGAGCAGTTCTTC	CASSRGTGGREQFF
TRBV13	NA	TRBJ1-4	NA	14	TGTGCCAGCAGCTTCAGGCAACCGAATGAAAAACTGTTTTTT	CASSFRQPNEKLFF
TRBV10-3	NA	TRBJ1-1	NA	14	TGTGCCATCAGTGAGGGGCAGGCAAACACTGAAGCTTTCTTT	CAISEGQANTEAFF
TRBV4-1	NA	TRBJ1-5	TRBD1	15	TGCGCCAGCAGCCAAGAGGTAGGGGGCGGTCAGCCCCAGCATTTT	CASSQEVGGGQPQHF
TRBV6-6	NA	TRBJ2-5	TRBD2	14	TGTGCCAGCAGTGAGGGACTAGCGGAAGAGACCCAGTACTTC	CASSEGLAEETQYF
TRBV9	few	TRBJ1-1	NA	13	TGTGCCAGCAGCGTTGCAGGTAACACTGAAGCTTTCTTT	CASSVAGNTEAFF
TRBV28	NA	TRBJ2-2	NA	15	TGTGCCAGCAGTTTCCCTACAGAGGGGCCCGGGGAGCTGTTTTTT	CASSFPTEGPGELFF
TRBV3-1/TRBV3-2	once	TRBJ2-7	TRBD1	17	TGTGCCAGCAGCCAAGCCCGGAGGACAGGGGAAACCTACGAGCAGTACTTC	CASSQARRTGETYEQYF
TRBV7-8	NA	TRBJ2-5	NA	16	TGTGCCAGCAGCCAAGGGGTGGGAGCGGCCCAAGAGACCCAGTACTTC	CASSQGVGAAQETQYF
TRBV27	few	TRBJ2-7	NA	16	TGTGCCAGCAGTTTAGCGTCGGGGACCAACTCCTACGAGCAGTACTTC	CASSLASGTNSYEQYF
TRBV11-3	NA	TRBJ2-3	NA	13	TGTGCCAGCAGCTTAGGGCCCACAGATACGCAGTATTTT	CASSLGPTDTQYF
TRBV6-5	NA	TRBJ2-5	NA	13	TGTGCCAGCAGTACAATACTCCAAGAGACCCAGTACTTC	CASSTILQETQYF
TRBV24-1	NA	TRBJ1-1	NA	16	TGTGCCACCAGTGATTCTCGTGGGGGCGCTAACACTGAAGCTTTCTTT	CATSDSRGGANTEAFF
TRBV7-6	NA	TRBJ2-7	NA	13	TGTGCCAGCAGCTTATCTGATTCCCACGAGCAGTACTTC	CASSLSDSHEQYF
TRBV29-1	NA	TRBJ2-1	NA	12	TGCAGCGTCGTGAGGGTCACCAATGAGCAGTTCTTC	CSVVRVTNEQFF